The 18 T cell receptor beta chains below were found in one sample sequenced in a study of T cells in Graves' hyperthyroidism and ophthalmopathy. The investigators amplified TCR beta CDR3 regions from RNA transcripts. During a first-round RT-PCR of the TCR CDR3, the HTBI primer set was used. TCRdb redid the calling of the multiplex PCR reads with MiXCR, one entry per CDR3 protein. The sample gives 40,000 to 60,000 distinct CDR3 sequences, roughly 50% of which show up once; over 8% is in the top ten. The sequenced sample was blood. Source of these receptors: a woman aged 45 to 65 with Graves' ophthalmopathy.

This clonotype was observed at least ten times. This rearrangement joins TRBV20-1 to TRBJ1-2, with TRBD1 as a possible D gene (6 bases). V was clipped by 3 bases and J by 4 bases, with 15 bases between them. Germline values: CDR1 DFQATT, CDR2 SNEGSKA (reference sequence). The CDR3 extends over 14 amino acids. CDR3 residues: CSASQGGRSYGYTF. The CDR3 coding sequence is TGCAGTGCTAGCCAAGGGGGGCGCAGCTATGGCTACACCTTC.

In regard to this clonotype: The CDR3 carries no conserved terminal phenylalanine or tryptophan, so it likely arises from a read error. The J gene is TRBJ2-1, the V gene TRBV5-1; possibly TRBD2 for D (6 bases). Germline assignment: CDR1 SGHRS and CDR2 YFSETQ. This CDR3 has 14 residues. V was clipped by 2 bases and J by 6 bases, with 12 bases between them. The chain's CDR3 is CASSFRGTCNEQFL. The CDR3 nucleotides read TGCGCCAGCAGCTTCCGCGGGACCTGCAATGAGCAGTTCTTG.

The V gene is TRBV7-9, the J gene TRBJ2-5; 15 bases match TRBD2. The CDR3 length is 16 residues. CDR1 and CDR2 (germline): SEHNR, FQNEAQ (reference sequence). V shed 5 bases, J shed 5 bases, and the junction held 6 bases outside the gene matches. CDR3 nucleotides: TGTGCCAGCAGCCCTCGGACTAGCGGGGGGGTGGAGACCCAGTACTTC. This encodes CASSPRTSGGVETQYF. Drawing the rest from reference TRBV7-9 and TRBJ2-5, the complete variable domain is DTGVSQNPRHKITKRGQNVTFRCDPISEHNRLYWYRQTLGQGPEFLTYFQNEAQLEKSRLLSDRFSAERPKGSFSTLEIQRTEQGDSAMYLCASSPRTSGGVETQYFGPGTRLLVL.

Remarks on this clonotype: One end of the junction does not line up with germline, which may come from a read error. The chain links TRBV7-6 to TRBJ2-7; 8 bases agree with TRBD2. The J call may be incorrect, as the DNA end agrees better with TRBJ2-1. Germline V CDR1 and CDR2: SGHVS, FNYEAQ. The CDR3 totals 17 residues. As DNA, the CDR3 is TGTACCGGCAGCTTAGGCATAGCGGGGAGCTCCTACAAGGAGCAGTTCTTC. Its translation is CTGSLGIAGSSYKEQFF.

This clonotype was detected many times. The chain employs TRBV6-6 and TRBJ1-1, with unresolved D. Trimming left V 8 bases short and J 2 bases short, with 12 bases between. Germline CDR1 is MNHNY and CDR2 is SVGAGI (reference sequence). The CDR3 covers 13 residues. The chain's CDR3 is CASCKVRNTEAFF. For the CDR3, the DNA is TGTGCCAGCTGTAAGGTTCGTAACACTGAAGCTTTCTTT.

The chain recombines TRBV19 with TRBJ2-3; tentatively, D is TRBD2 (6 bases). Germline-derived CDR1 and CDR2 are LNHDA and SQIVND (reference sequence). The CDR3 extends over 15 amino acids. Trimming removed 3 bases at V and 5 bases at J, with 15 bases between. The CDR3 coding sequence is TGTGCCAGTAGTATCGACCTAGCCGGGGGAGATACGCAGTATTTT. Translation gives CASSIDLAGGDTQYF.

This chain links TRBV6-4 with TRBJ1-1; D possibly corresponds to TRBD1 (6 bases). In germline, CDR1 is MRHNA, CDR2 SNTAGT. CDR3 length: 16 residues. The V end was cut by 5 bases, the J end by 7 bases, with 23 bases between. CDR3 sequence: CASSPGTSGTSFEAFF. DNA of the CDR3: TGTGCCAGCAGTCCCGGGACTAGCGGGACATCCTTTGAAGCTTTCTTT.

This clonotype came up many times. The V call is TRBV20-1, the J call TRBJ2-7; 9 bases map to TRBD1. Germline lookup yields CDR1 DFQATT and CDR2 SNEGSKA (reference sequence). The CDR3 is made up of 15 amino acids. The V gene end was trimmed by 3 bases and the J gene end by 5 bases; junction bases not matched to a gene: 11. CDR3 residues: CSARLEGQGRNEQYF. The CDR3 DNA is TGCAGTGCTAGGTTGGAAGGACAGGGGCGGAACGAGCAGTACTTC.

The chain couples TRBV5-1 to TRBJ1-1; D gene ambiguous. This CDR3 has 14 residues. Germline CDR1 SGHRS, CDR2 YFSETQ. The ends were cut back, 1 base at V and 1 base at J, with 8 bases in the middle. The CDR3 spells CASSLRAANTEAFF. CDR3 in DNA: TGCGCCAGCAGCTTGAGGGCAGCGAACACTGAAGCTTTCTTT.

This clonotype occurred many times. The chain recombines TRBV2 with TRBJ2-3; D not resolved. Per the germline V gene, CDR1 is SNHLY and CDR2 is FYNNEI. V was clipped by 7 bases and J by 4 bases, with 6 bases between them. The CDR3 contains 11 residues. DNA for the CDR3: TGTGCCAGCATAGGGTCAGATACGCAGTATTTT. Its protein is CASIGSDTQYF.

This clonotype showed up just a few times. This chain connects TRBV15 to TRBJ2-3; 7 bases agree with TRBD1. With 4 bases clipped from V and 11 bases from J, the junction kept 15 bases outside the gene matches. The CDR3 covers 15 residues. Germline CDR1 reads LNHNV; CDR2 reads YYDKDF (reference sequence). The CDR3 sequence: CATSKDRSSYNEQYF. CDR3 bases: TGTGCCACCAGCAAGGACAGGAGCTCCTACAATGAGCAGTATTTT. The variable domain in full, with the rest retrieved from reference TRBV15 and TRBJ2-3, is DAMVIQNPRYQVTQFGKPVTLSCSQTLNHNVMYWYQQKSSQAPKLLFHYYDKDFNNEADTPDNFQSRRPNTSFCFLDIRSPGLGDTAMYLCATSKDRSSYNEQYFGPGTRLTVL.

This clonotype showed up many times. The rearrangement uses TRBV5-4 and TRBJ2-1; TRBD2 matches 11 bases. This CDR3 is 16 amino acids long. Germline values: CDR1 SGHNT, CDR2 YYREEE (reference sequence). V lost 4 bases, J lost 5 bases, and 8 bases stayed unmatched. The CDR3, as DNA: TGTGCCAGCAGCACGACTAGCGGGGATTCGCACAATGAGCAGTTCTTC. Translated, it gives CASSTTSGDSHNEQFF.

This clonotype was detected ten times or more. This chain connects TRBV29-1 to TRBJ2-1; 11 bases line up with TRBD2. The ends lost 1 base at V and 4 bases at J; junction bases unmatched: 3. CDR3 length: 15 amino acids. The V gene's germline CDR1 is SQVTM and CDR2 ANQGSEA. The CDR3 DNA is TGCAGCGTTGAAGGGGGACTAGCGGAGTACAATGAGCAGTTCTTC. It translates to CSVEGGLAEYNEQFF.

Ten or more counts support this clonotype. The chain recombines TRBV5-1 with TRBJ2-2; 11 bases are shared with TRBD2. Germline loops: CDR1 SGHRS, CDR2 YFSETQ. The CDR3 loop spans 15 amino acids. Trimming removed 2 bases from V and 4 bases from J; junction bases left unmatched: 1. CDR3 in amino acids: CASSFTSGSTGELFF. The CDR3 coding sequence is TGCGCCAGCAGCTTTACTAGCGGGAGCACCGGGGAGCTGTTTTTT. The variable domain in full, completed from reference TRBV5-1 and TRBJ2-2, reads KAGVTQTPRYLIKTRGQQVTLSCSPISGHRSVSWYQQTPGQGLQFLFEYFSETQRNKGNFPGRFSGRQFSNSRSEMNVSTLELGDSALYLCASSFTSGSTGELFFGEGSRLTVL.

This clonotype is labeled as medium-sized. The CDR3 DNA reads TGTGCCAGTAACGGTGGGGGACATTCCTACGAGCAGTACTTC. It encodes CASNGGGHSYEQYF. The chain joins TRBV2 to TRBJ2-7; perhaps TRBD1 as D (6 bases). V lost 9 bases and J 1 base, leaving 16 bases between the germline ends. CDR3 length: 14 amino acids. Germline V gene data show CDR1 as SNHLY and CDR2 as FYNNEI. Looking up the rest from reference TRBV2 and TRBJ2-7 gives the full variable domain: EPEVTQTPSHQVTQMGQEVILRCVPISNHLYFYWYRQILGQKVEFLVSFYNNEISEKSEIFDDQFSVERPDGSNFTLKIRSTKLEDSAMYFCASNGGGHSYEQYFGPGTRLTVT.

This clonotype showed up many times. The chain links TRBV5-8 to TRBJ1-3, with TRBD1 matching 10 bases. The CDR3 extends over 16 amino acids. With 3 bases clipped from V and 2 bases from J, the junction kept 5 bases outside the gene matches. Germline V lookup: CDR1 SGHTS, CDR2 YDEGEE. CDR3: CASSYGTGVTGNTIYF. CDR3 DNA sequence: TGTGCCAGCAGCTATGGGACAGGGGTTACTGGAAACACCATATATTTT.

This clonotype was seen repeatedly, ten times or more. The chain carries TRBV7-9 and TRBJ1-1; D call uncertain. Trimming stripped 1 base from V and 1 base from J, with 7 bases between. Germline loops: CDR1 SEHNR, CDR2 FQNEAQ (reference sequence). The CDR3 is made up of 14 amino acids. The CDR3 DNA reads as TGTGCCAGCAGCTTAGACGTAACGAACACTGAAGCTTTCTTT. Encoded protein: CASSLDVTNTEAFF.

This chain uses TRBV2 with TRBJ1-2; D is unresolved. Trimming removed 5 bases from V and 8 bases from J, with 18 bases in between. CDR1 and CDR2 from the germline V gene are SNHLY and FYNNEI. This CDR3 has 14 amino acids. The CDR3 sequence: CASSLDWALRGYTF. CDR3 nucleotide sequence: TGTGCCAGCAGTTTGGACTGGGCCCTAAGGGGCTACACCTTC.